The source of this TCR beta chain is a study of shared clonotypes between healthy human individuals. Overall study results and limits: Even with large depth, rarefaction showed that sorted-subset sequencing was incomplete.

Here immunoSEQ multiplex PCR was the method, and the copy in TCRdb shows in-frame clones only, minus some. The sample shows about 1.1 million clones, approximately 75% of them seen only once. Notes on this clone: Its antigen is not identified. Other DNA sequences from this sample encode an identical CDR3 as well.

The CD4+ fraction was divided into a CD45RA+ naive subset and a CD45RA-negative memory subset. Trimming shortened V by 4 bases and J by 4 bases, and 13 bases separated the two germline ends. Germline V gene data show CDR1 as SGDLS and CDR2 as YYNGEE. The CDR3 covers 14 residues. This rearrangement joins TRBV9 to TRBJ2-3; D unclear. Sequencing was done on a sample of memory CD4+ T cells from PBMCs. Subset meaning: CD45RA-negative fraction. The clonotype was recovered from a man younger than 35 in good health. Some clones in this sample may be carry-over from other donors' samples. The chain's CDR3 is CASSPRLGADTQYF. The DNA for the CDR3 is TGTGCCAGCAGCCCCAGGTTAGGTGCAGATACGCAGTATTTT.